This T cell receptor (beta chain) is drawn from a study of cytomegalovirus exposure and HLA in healthy donors. About the study: Early on, a data release was issued that held some 85 million unique TCRs from HLA-typed donors. Whole-study findings and limits: Some V segments, including TRBV6-2 and TRBV6-3, were excluded as indistinguishable. Later, an analysis found that common viral pathogens appeared to be linked with several of the most significant clusters. The authors later found HLA-associated TCR beta chains more clonally expanded than equally common others.

Points on this clone: Antigen unknown. One end of the junction fails to match germline, which may point to a read error.

PCR was performed using 60 Vbeta and 13 Jbeta primers. Profiling relied on immunoSEQ multiplex PCR, and the TCRdb table lists in-frame clones only, not all of them. The sample carries 150,000 to 250,000 clones, 79% recorded once. The CDR3 totals 11 residues. In germline, CDR1 is SEHNR, CDR2 FQNEAQ (reference sequence). This clonotype originated in a woman in her twenties or thirties in good health and CMV-seropositive. The chain links TRBV7-9 to TRBJ2-1; 10 bases are shared with TRBD1. Material: PBMCs. The CDR3 DNA reads TGTGCCAGCAGCTTATTGACAGGGGGCCTCTTC. Translated: CASSLLTGGLF.